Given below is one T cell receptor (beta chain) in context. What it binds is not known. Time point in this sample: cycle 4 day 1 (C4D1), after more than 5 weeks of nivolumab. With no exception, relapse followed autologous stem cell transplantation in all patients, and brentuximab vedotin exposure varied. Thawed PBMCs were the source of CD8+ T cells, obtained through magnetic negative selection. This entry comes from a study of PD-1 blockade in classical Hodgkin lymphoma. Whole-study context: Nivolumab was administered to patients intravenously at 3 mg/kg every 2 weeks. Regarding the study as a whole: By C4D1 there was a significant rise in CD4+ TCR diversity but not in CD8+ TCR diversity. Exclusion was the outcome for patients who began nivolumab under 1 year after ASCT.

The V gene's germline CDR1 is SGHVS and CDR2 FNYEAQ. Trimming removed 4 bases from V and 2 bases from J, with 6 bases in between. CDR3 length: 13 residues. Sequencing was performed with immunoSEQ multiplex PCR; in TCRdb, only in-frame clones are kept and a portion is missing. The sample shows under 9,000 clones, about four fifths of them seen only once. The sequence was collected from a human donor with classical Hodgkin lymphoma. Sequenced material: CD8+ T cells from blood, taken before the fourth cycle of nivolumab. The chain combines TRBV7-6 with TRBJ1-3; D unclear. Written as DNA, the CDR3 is TGTGCCAGCAGCTCGGGCCCTGGAAACACCATATATTTT. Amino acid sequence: CASSSGPGNTIYF.